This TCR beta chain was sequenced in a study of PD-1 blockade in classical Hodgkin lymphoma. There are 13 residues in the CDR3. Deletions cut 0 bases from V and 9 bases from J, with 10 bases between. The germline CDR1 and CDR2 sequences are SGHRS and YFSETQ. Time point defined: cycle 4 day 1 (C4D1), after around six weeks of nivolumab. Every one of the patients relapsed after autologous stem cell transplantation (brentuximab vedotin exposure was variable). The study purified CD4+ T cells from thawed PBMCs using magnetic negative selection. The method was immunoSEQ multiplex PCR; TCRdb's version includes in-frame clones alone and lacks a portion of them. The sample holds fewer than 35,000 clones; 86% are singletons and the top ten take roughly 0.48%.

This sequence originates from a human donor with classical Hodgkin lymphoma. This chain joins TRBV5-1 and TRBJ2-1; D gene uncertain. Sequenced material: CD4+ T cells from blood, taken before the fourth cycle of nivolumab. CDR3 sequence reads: CASSLEARSEQFF. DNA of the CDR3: TGCGCCAGCAGCTTGGAGGCTAGGAGTGAGCAGTTCTTC.